The T cell receptor (beta chain) under discussion was sequenced for a study of blood T cell repertoires in COVID-19. Clones were sequenced by immunoSEQ multiplex PCR, and TCRdb holds only the in-frame ones, with some missing. This table has some 170,000 clones, roughly 87% appearing once. CDR1 is SGHDT, CDR2 YYEEEE, per germline. The CDR3 covers 16 residues. V gave up 5 bases and J gave up 4 bases; unmatched junction bases: 12. Material for sequencing was peripheral blood. The chain joins TRBV5-6 to TRBJ1-2; 9 positions match TRBD1. This clonotype was sampled from a woman aged 45-65 years with acute or convalescent COVID-19. CDR3 DNA: TGTGCCAGCAGTCCCGGGACAGGGAATAACGGCTATGGCTACACCTTC. Protein sequence: CASSPGTGNNGYGYTF.